One and the same sample provided the 26 T cell receptor beta chains below, sequenced in a study of human T cells and chemical hapten exposure. MiXCR, run by TCRdb on the RACE reads, gives a single entry per CDR3 protein. Seen here are roughly 380,000 distinct CDR3 sequences, 4% to 6% observed once, and the top ten hold 2.6%. Time point denoted: pre-sensitization, week 0. Treatment here: therapeutic diphenylcyclopropenone sensitization with weekly scalp DPC. The specimen comprised whole blood, sampled in connection with sensitization to the hapten diphenylcyclopropenone (DPC). The origin of the receptors is a woman aged 45-60 years with alopecia areata. Some clones in this sample may be carry-over from other donors' samples.

This clonotype was seen many times. The gene calls are TRBV7-9 and TRBJ2-7; no definite D call. Germline V gene data show CDR1 as SEHNR and CDR2 as FQNEAQ (reference sequence). Trimming shortened V by 2 bases and J by 6 bases, and 20 bases separated the two germline ends. The CDR3 sequence is 16 residues long. The CDR3 DNA sequence: TGTGCCAGCAGCTTACATTCCGGACCCCTCGCTCCCGAGCAGTACTTC. Translating gives CASSLHSGPLAPEQYF.

This clonotype was detected a few times. This chain connects TRBV20-1 to TRBJ2-7; D may be TRBD2 (7 bases). Trimming removed 1 base at V and 4 bases at J, with 11 bases between. Germline-derived CDR1 and CDR2 are DFQATT and SNEGSKA (reference sequence). The CDR3 has 13 amino acids. The CDR3, as DNA: TGCAGTGCTAGAGTGGGAGGGGGATACGAGCAGTACTTC. Protein sequence: CSARVGGGYEQYF.

This clonotype showed up many times. This sequence joins TRBV4-3 and TRBJ2-1; D not certain. Trimming took 0 bases from V and 8 from J, leaving 17 bases between them. CDR1 and CDR2 (germline): LGHNA, YSLEER. This CDR3 is built from 16 residues. The CDR3 bases are TGCGCCAGCAGCCAAGATGGTCTCGGTGATAGGGATGAGCAGTTCTTC. Its translation: CASSQDGLGDRDEQFF.

This clonotype was picked up a small number of times. In DNA, the CDR3 is TGTGCCAGCAGCGTGTCGGGACAGAACTATGGCTACACCTTC. It is translated as CASSVSGQNYGYTF. V usage is TRBV9 and J usage is TRBJ1-2, with 7 bases aligning to TRBD1. In germline, CDR1 is SGDLS, CDR2 YYNGEE. V lost 2 bases to trimming and J lost 2 bases; unmatched junction nucleotides: 3. This CDR3 is built from 14 residues.

This chain links TRBV10-2 with TRBJ2-3; TRBD2 agrees at 7 bases. Germline V gene sequence: CDR1 WSHSY, CDR2 SAAADI. This CDR3 contains 16 residues. The junction had 3 bases not matched to a gene; V was cut back by 0 bases and J by 0 bases. CDR3 residues: CASSESTGGSTDTQYF. In DNA form, the CDR3 reads TGCGCCAGCAGTGAGTCGACGGGAGGAAGCACAGATACGCAGTATTTT.

This clonotype has a count of ten or more. The chain has TRBV2 and TRBJ1-1; 7 bases match TRBD1. The V and J ends lost 11 bases and 0 bases, in that order; junction bases with no gene match: 6. The CDR3 has 13 residues. The V gene's germline CDR1 is SNHLY and CDR2 FYNNEI. CDR3 residues: CAEGAKMNTEAFF. The CDR3 nucleotides are TGTGCCGAGGGGGCGAAGATGAACACTGAAGCTTTCTTT.

This clonotype was seen ten or more times. The V gene is TRBV12-3 or TRBV12-4, the J gene TRBJ1-5, with D uncertain. This CDR3 has 12 amino acids. Trimming took off 4 bases at V and 4 bases at J, with 5 bases between the two ends. The CDR3 protein is CASSSINQPQHF. The CDR3 DNA sequence: TGTGCCAGCAGTTCCATAAATCAGCCCCAGCATTTT.

This rearrangement joins TRBV19 to TRBJ1-2; 7 bases are shared with TRBD1. The junction had 5 bases not matched to a gene; V was cut back by 5 bases and J by 2 bases. Germline CDR1 is LNHDA and CDR2 is SQIVND (reference sequence). This CDR3 is 14 amino acids long. CDR3 nucleotides: TGTGCCAGTAGTGTCGTGGGACAGAACTATGGCTACACCTTC. It translates to CASSVVGQNYGYTF.

This clonotype was recorded at least ten times. The chain carries TRBV20-1 and TRBJ2-3; 12 bases line up with TRBD1. The germline CDR1 and CDR2 sequences are DFQATT and SNEGSKA (reference sequence). V shed 5 bases and J 3 bases; nucleotides not matched to a gene: 9. The CDR3 consists of 16 residues. CDR3 nucleotide sequence: TGCAGTGCTTCCGCGGGGACAGGGGGCGCGACAGATACGCAGTATTTT. It yields the protein CSASAGTGGATDTQYF.

This clonotype was seen repeatedly, ten times or more. The chain uses TRBV7-8 and TRBJ2-7; tentatively, D is TRBD1 or TRBD2 (5 bases each). The germline gives CDR1 SGHVS, CDR2 FQNEAQ. Between the trimmed V and J ends, which lost 2 bases and 5 bases, there was a span of 13 bases. This CDR3 comprises 14 residues. CDR3 DNA: TGTGCCAGCAGCTTAACCGGGACGCTGGACGAGCAGTACTTC. Amino acids: CASSLTGTLDEQYF.

This clonotype has ten or more counts. The CDR3 loop is CASSRSTNEQYF. DNA of the CDR3: TGTGCCAGCAGCAGGAGCACCAACGAGCAGTACTTC. The chain is built from TRBV6-5 and TRBJ2-7; no definite D call. The CDR3 is 12 amino acids. The V and J ends lost 6 bases and 5 bases respectively, with 11 bases between them. Germline V gene sequence: CDR1 MNHEY, CDR2 SVGAGI.

The CDR3 DNA sequence: TGTGCCAGCAGCTACAGGGTTTATGGCTACACCTTC. It is translated as CASSYRVYGYTF. J is TRBJ1-2 and V is TRBV7-6; a weak D match, TRBD1 (6 bases). Trimming stripped 4 bases from V and 5 bases from J, with 8 bases between. Germline V gene lookup returns CDR1 SGHVS and CDR2 FNYEAQ. The CDR3 has 12 residues.

This clonotype appeared many times. The chain joins TRBV7-2 to TRBJ2-1; TRBD1 agrees at 7 bases. Germline V gene sequence: CDR1 SGHTA, CDR2 FQGNSA. Trimming removed 5 bases from V and 3 bases from J; junction bases left unmatched: 7. The CDR3 consists of 15 residues. The CDR3 coding sequence is TGTGCCAGCAGCCCCGACAGGGCGGGCTACAATGAGCAGTTCTTC. This gives the protein CASSPDRAGYNEQFF. The variable domain in full, completed from reference TRBV7-2 and TRBJ2-1, reads GAGVSQSPSNKVTEKGKDVELRCDPISGHTALYWYRQSLGQGLEFLIYFQGNSAPDKSGLPSDRFSAERTGGSVSTLTIQRTQQEDSAVYLCASSPDRAGYNEQFFGPGTRLTVL.

This clonotype has ten or more counts. The J gene is TRBJ2-3, the V gene TRBV6-5; 14 bases line up with TRBD2. Unmatched junction bases numbered 9, after V lost 8 bases and J lost 8 bases. This CDR3 region has 15 residues. Germline V gene lookup returns CDR1 MNHEY and CDR2 SVGAGI. CDR3 region: CASREGLAGVGTQYF. DNA for the CDR3: TGTGCCAGCCGAGAGGGACTAGCGGGAGTGGGTACGCAGTATTTT.

This rearrangement joins TRBV12-3 or TRBV12-4 to TRBJ2-7; D unclear. Trimming removed 7 bases at V and 5 bases at J, with 15 bases between. CDR3 size: 13 residues. CDR3 region: CASTPSEAHEQYF. The CDR3 coding sequence is TGTGCCAGCACCCCATCGGAAGCCCACGAGCAGTACTTC.

This clonotype showed up just a few times. This rearrangement joins TRBV6-5 to TRBJ2-7, with TRBD2 matching 10 bases. The V gene end was trimmed by 5 bases and the J gene end by 3 bases; junction bases not matched to a gene: 10. The CDR3 is made up of 16 amino acids. Germline CDR1 MNHEY, CDR2 SVGAGI. CDR3 DNA sequence: TGTGCCAGCAGTATTATGGAGGGACTAGCGTTCTACGAGCAGTACTTC. This gives the protein CASSIMEGLAFYEQYF.

This clonotype has at least ten counts. The J gene is TRBJ1-6, the V gene TRBV25-1, with TRBD1 as a possible D gene (6 bases). This CDR3 is built from 13 residues. Trimming pared 8 bases from V and 10 bases from J, leaving 15 bases between. Germline loops: CDR1 MGHDK, CDR2 SYGVNS. This CDR3 reads CASWPGGRSPLHF. CDR3 DNA: TGTGCCAGCTGGCCCGGGGGCAGGTCACCCCTCCACTTT.

The chain carries TRBV6-6 and TRBJ2-7, with 15 bases aligning to TRBD2. The V gene's germline CDR1 is MNHNY and CDR2 SVGAGI (reference sequence). V shed 3 bases and J 4 bases; nucleotides not matched to a gene: 4. CDR3 size: 16 residues. The CDR3 sequence is CASSYRTSGRAYEQYF. As DNA, the CDR3 is TGTGCCAGCAGTTATCGGACTAGCGGGAGGGCGTACGAGCAGTACTTC.

This clonotype was observed many times. The rearrangement joins TRBV29-1 to TRBJ1-1; 8 bases line up with TRBD1. The V gene end was trimmed by 6 bases and the J gene end by 0 bases; junction bases not matched to a gene: 6. CDR3 length: 14 amino acids. From germline, CDR1 is SQVTM and CDR2 ANQGSEA. This chain's CDR3 is CSVVGQGVNTEAFF. CDR3 bases: TGCAGCGTAGTAGGACAGGGAGTGAACACTGAAGCTTTCTTT.

This chain joins TRBV6-5 and TRBJ2-2; D is uncertain. The V gene's germline CDR1 is MNHEY and CDR2 SVGAGI. CDR3 length: 15 amino acids. Trimming took 2 bases from V and 0 from J, leaving 7 bases between them. CDR3 nucleotide sequence: TGTGCCAGCAGTTACCTGGGGACGAACACCGGGGAGCTGTTTTTT. It translates to CASSYLGTNTGELFF.

This clonotype was observed a handful of times. V is TRBV2 and J is TRBJ1-5, with a weak D call TRBD1 (5 bases). Germline values: CDR1 SNHLY, CDR2 FYNNEI. Trimming took 6 bases from V and 0 from J, leaving 12 bases between them. The CDR3 sequence is 15 residues long. CDR3 in amino acids: CASSTGIYSNQPQHF. CDR3 bases: TGTGCCAGCAGCACAGGAATATATAGCAATCAGCCCCAGCATTTT.

This clonotype showed up just a few times. This chain connects TRBV18 to TRBJ2-5; the match to TRBD1 covers 10 bases. Germline assignment: CDR1 KGHSH and CDR2 LQKENI. The CDR3 runs to 16 residues. V lost 1 base, J lost 4 bases, and 6 bases stayed unmatched. This CDR3 reads CASSPQRQGASETQYF. CDR3 nucleotide sequence: TGTGCCAGCTCACCACAGAGACAGGGGGCGTCAGAGACCCAGTACTTC.

CDR3 sequence: CSARTAPTQYF. The CDR3 nucleotides are TGCAGTGCTAGGACCGCGCCTACGCAGTATTTT. The gene calls are TRBV20-1 and TRBJ2-3, with D unresolved. Germline values: CDR1 DFQATT, CDR2 SNEGSKA (reference sequence). The V end lost 3 bases, the J end lost 8 bases, and 9 bases lay between the germline ends. The CDR3 loop spans 11 amino acids.

This clonotype has a handful of counts. The chain couples TRBV27 to TRBJ1-2; 7 bases agree with TRBD1. The V gene end was trimmed by 4 bases and the J gene end by 3 bases; junction bases not matched to a gene: 8. The CDR3 extends over 15 amino acids. Germline V CDR1 and CDR2: MNHEY, SMNVEV (reference sequence). CDR3 protein: CASSWLRGRHYGYTF. CDR3 coding DNA: TGTGCCAGCAGTTGGTTAAGGGGGCGTCACTATGGCTACACCTTC.

This clonotype has just a few counts. This chain uses TRBV20-1 with TRBJ2-5; no clear D gene. Germline CDR1 is DFQATT and CDR2 is SNEGSKA (reference sequence). This CDR3 spans 12 amino acids. V lost 3 bases, J lost 2 bases, and 7 bases lay in between. The CDR3 DNA follows: TGCAGTGCTAGGGTTCCTCAAGAGACCCAGTACTTC. The encoded protein is CSARVPQETQYF.

Ten or more counts support this clonotype. V is TRBV5-6 and J is TRBJ2-3, with unresolved D. Germline V gene lookup returns CDR1 SGHDT and CDR2 YYEEEE. This CDR3 is 14 amino acids long. V was cut by 0 bases and J by 1 base, with 6 bases left in between. The CDR3 protein is CASSLGLGTDTQYF. CDR3 nucleotides: TGTGCCAGCAGCTTGGGACTTGGCACAGATACGCAGTATTTT.